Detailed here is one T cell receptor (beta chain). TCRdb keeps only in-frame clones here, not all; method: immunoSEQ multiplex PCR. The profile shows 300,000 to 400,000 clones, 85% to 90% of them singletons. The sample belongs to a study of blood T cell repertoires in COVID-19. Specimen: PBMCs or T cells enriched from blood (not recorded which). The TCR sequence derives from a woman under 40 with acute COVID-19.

The CDR3 region is CASSLGAGQGAYEQYF. In DNA, the CDR3 is TGCGCCAGCAGCTTGGGGGCCGGACAGGGCGCCTACGAGCAGTACTTC. The rearrangement uses TRBV5-1 and TRBJ2-7; 8 nucleotides align to TRBD1. V shed 0 bases, J shed 2 bases, and the junction held 7 bases outside the gene matches. The CDR3 has 16 residues. Germline loops: CDR1 SGHRS, CDR2 YFSETQ.